This TCR beta chain came from a study of cytomegalovirus exposure and HLA in healthy donors. Study-level results: Several of the most significant clusters were apparently associated with common viral pathogens in a later analysis. A later analysis linked a missense DCLRE1C variant to TCR beta V- and J-gene trimming.

The donors were healthy bone marrow donors. On this clone itself: Its antigen is unidentified.

PCR used 60 Vbeta primers and 13 Jbeta primers. Assay: immunoSEQ multiplex PCR; the TCRdb copy retains only in-frame clones and omits some. The data contain roughly 55,000 clones, approximately 71% of them singletons. Sequencing was carried out using PBMCs. The TCR was taken from a man between 40 and 49 years old in good health and CMV-seropositive.

Written as DNA, the CDR3 is TGCGCCAGCAGCCTCAACGTAGGCACAGATACGCAGTATTTT. Amino acids: CASSLNVGTDTQYF. The chain joins TRBV4-3 to TRBJ2-3; D is unresolved. Germline CDR1 LGHNA, CDR2 YSLEER. Between the trimmed V and J ends, which lost 4 bases and 1 base, there was a span of 9 bases. The CDR3 has 14 residues.